This T cell receptor beta chain was recorded in a study of blood T cell repertoires in COVID-19. As for the study in general: Samples representing acute and convalescent COVID-19 were sourced from the United States, Italy and Spain.

Between the trimmed V and J ends, which lost 5 bases and 0 bases, there was a span of 15 bases. This CDR3 has 16 amino acids. Germline CDR1 and CDR2: SGHRS and YFSETQ. This clone occurred once. The authors' processing: Estimation of nucleated cell counts was performed using reference gene primer amplification. Produced via immunoSEQ multiplex PCR; TCRdb's table is partial and in-frame only. Clone size and V and J calls were adopted from that table, with D and trimming inferred from the DNA. The sample yields over 200,000 clones, about 89% seen once. The clonotype comes from a man in his sixties who had recovered from COVID-19. The V and J genes are TRBV5-1 and TRBJ2-4, with D possibly being TRBD1 (6 bases). Input material: peripheral blood. The DNA for the CDR3 is TGCGCCAGCAGTTCTGGACAGCCACTAGCCAAAAACATTCAGTACTTC. Translated, it gives CASSSGQPLAKNIQYF.